This TCR beta chain was sequenced in a study of graft-versus-host responses after intestinal transplantation. Study outcomes and limitations: With peak circulating GvH clone levels came an association with early post-transplant HvG declines.

To note about this clone: Its target is not known.

Germline V CDR1 and CDR2: SGDLS, YYNGEE. V lost 3 bases, J lost 1 base, and 8 bases stayed unmatched. The CDR3 totals 18 residues. Profiled with immunoSEQ multiplex PCR; TCRdb holds only in-frame clones, not every one. The sample carries some 110,000 clones, 85% to 95% recorded once. The gene calls are TRBV9 and TRBJ2-7; 15 bases map to TRBD2. The origin of this receptor is a human donor who was the organ donor for an intestinal transplant. Source: unstimulated CD8+ T cells sorted from spleen or lymph node cells, taken before transplant. CDR3 sequence reads: CASSDGLAGGPSSYEQYF. In DNA form, the CDR3 reads TGTGCCAGCAGCGATGGACTAGCGGGAGGGCCGTCGTCCTACGAGCAGTACTTC.